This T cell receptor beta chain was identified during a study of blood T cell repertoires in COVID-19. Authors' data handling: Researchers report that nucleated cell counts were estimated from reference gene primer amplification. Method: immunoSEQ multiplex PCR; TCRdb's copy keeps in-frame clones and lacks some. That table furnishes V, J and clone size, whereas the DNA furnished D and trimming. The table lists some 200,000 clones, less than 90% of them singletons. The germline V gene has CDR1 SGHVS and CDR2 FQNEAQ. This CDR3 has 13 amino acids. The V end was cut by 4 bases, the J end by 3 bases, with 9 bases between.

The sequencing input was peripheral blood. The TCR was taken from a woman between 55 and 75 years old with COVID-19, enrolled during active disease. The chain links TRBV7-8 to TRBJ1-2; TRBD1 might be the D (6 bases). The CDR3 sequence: CASSYSGDYGYTF. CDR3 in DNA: TGTGCCAGCAGCTATTCAGGGGACTATGGCTACACCTTC.